This T cell receptor beta chain is from a study of identifying expanded T cells in peripheral blood. Findings of the study overall: Across healthy donors, higher total template counts meant significantly greater roughly 2-week count variance. Over two and four weeks, about 15 and 18 clones changed, versus approximately 1.2 between replicates.

On this clone itself: Its antigen is as yet unknown.

Healthy donors had no documented immune events, such as infections, while sampled. Measured with immunoSEQ multiplex PCR; TCRdb has only the in-frame clones, and not every one. The table includes approximately 130,000 clones, 75% to 90% detected once. This sequence was found in a person aged 18 to 69 in good health. Sequencing was carried out using blood.

The CDR3 nucleotides are TGTGCCAGCAGCTGTGCGGCGGAAACTTCTAGCTCCTACAATGAGCAGTTCTTC. The encoded protein is CASSCAAETSSSYNEQFF. The chain uses TRBV21-1 and TRBJ2-1; TRBD2 was called by the table and not checked on the DNA. TRBV21-1 is shown as a pseudogene. This CDR3 comprises 18 residues.